This TCR beta chain was recovered during a study of HIV-infected patients and healthy controls. This clonotype was detected many times. Its specificity is unknown. Study-wide points: No HLA typing of donors was done in this study. Significantly higher mean Gini indices appeared in HIV-infected repertoires, possibly reflecting oligoclonality.

The CDR3 has 16 amino acids. The V and J ends lost 3 bases and 1 base, in that order; junction bases with no gene match: 6. No cell fractionation was done, so the repertoire covers all unsorted peripheral blood T cells. Reverse transcription used about 500 ng RNA and constant-region primers for alpha and beta. Alpha and beta chain libraries were made separately by chain-specific third strand synthesis with multiplexing indices. Each cDNA molecule was barcoded, and a single primer pair amplified each chain. TCRdb called the 5' RACE reads again in MiXCR, with one record for every CDR3 protein. This repertoire shows more than 15,000 distinct CDR3 sequences, around 8.3% found once; its top ten account for approximately 5.9%.

Sequenced sample: blood. This TCR was recovered from an adult in good health. This chain uses TRBV12-3 or TRBV12-4 with TRBJ1-1; 9 bases fit TRBD1. CDR3 bases: TGTGCCAGCAGTTTTCTTGGGACAGGGAGGAACACTGAAGCTTTCTTT. It is translated as CASSFLGTGRNTEAFF.